These 5 T cell receptor beta chains share one sample of origin, sequenced in a study of blood T cells in healthy people across ages. Primed by a sample-barcoded 5' primer and a J-beta primer mix, a second PCR proceeded for about 6 to 11 cycles. TCRdb analysed the 5' RACE reads with MiXCR anew, one entry per CDR3 protein. The sample includes some 1.6 million distinct CDR3 sequences, about 32% of them seen just once. What was sequenced was blood. The receptors derive from a woman aged 25 to 39 in good health.

This clonotype was seen more than once but under ten times. V and J are TRBV20-1 and TRBJ2-7, with 11 bases that match TRBD2. With 2 bases clipped from V and 1 base from J, the junction kept 13 bases outside the gene matches. CDR3 length equals 18 residues. Germline values: CDR1 DFQATT, CDR2 SNEGSKA (reference sequence). The CDR3 protein is CSARKLAGALVSSYEQYF. As DNA, the CDR3 is TGCAGTGCTAGAAAACTAGCGGGAGCTCTCGTTTCGTCCTACGAGCAGTACTTC.

The chain links TRBV12-3 or TRBV12-4 to TRBJ2-2, with a tentative D call TRBD1 (5 bases). With 5 bases removed from V and 1 base from J, the gap between germline ends came to 14 bases. The CDR3 has 16 residues. Written as DNA, the CDR3 is TGTGCCAGCAGTCCTACAGGAGCAAAGAACACCGGGGAGCTGTTTTTT. Translation gives CASSPTGAKNTGELFF.

This clonotype was observed a handful of times. The chain joins TRBV27 to TRBJ2-6; D might be TRBD1 (6 bases). The V gene's germline CDR1 is MNHEY and CDR2 SMNVEV (reference sequence). Trimming removed 2 bases from V and 0 bases from J, with 8 bases in between. The CDR3 is made up of 16 amino acids. The DNA for the CDR3 is TGTGCCAGCAGTTTAAACAGGGTCTCTGGGGCCAACGTCCTGACTTTC. Amino acids: CASSLNRVSGANVLTF.

This clonotype was recorded at least ten times. This rearrangement joins TRBV20-1 to TRBJ2-7; no clear D gene. The germline V gene has CDR1 DFQATT and CDR2 SNEGSKA (reference sequence). Trimming took off 0 bases at V and 5 bases at J, with 11 bases between the two ends. This CDR3 contains 13 residues. CDR3 coding DNA: TGCAGTGCTAGAGATTTCGTGTCCCACGAGCAGTACTTC. Translating it yields CSARDFVSHEQYF.

The gene calls are TRBV6-1 and TRBJ1-5; TRBD1 matches 10 bases. The CDR3 loop spans 15 amino acids. V gave up 6 bases and J gave up 3 bases; unmatched junction bases: 5. CDR1 is MNHNS and CDR2 is SASEGT in the germline V gene. For the CDR3, the DNA is TGTGCCAGCAGCCGGGACAGGGGATTCAATCAGCCCCAGCATTTT. Translating it yields CASSRDRGFNQPQHF.